These T cell receptor beta chains were read from a single sample in a study of CD8 T cells in Susac syndrome. MiXCR, run by TCRdb on the immunoSEQ multiplex PCR reads, gives a single entry per CDR3 protein. The data show around 140,000 distinct CDR3 sequences, 75% to 90% seen once. The sample comprised CD8+ T cells from PBMCs. These receptors were obtained from a human donor with multiple sclerosis. Each CDR3 is given with its conserved first and last residue. Clone size, where shown, is once, few, many, or a class for clones that have expanded.

>TRBV30|NA
CAWSPSWTGGDYGYTF
>TRBV5-6|NA
CASSWDSETGELFF
>TRBV28|NA
CASSLSLEQYF
>TRBV10-3|NA
CAISELMSSYNEQFF
>TRBV28|once
CASSYNLNSPLHF
>TRBV27|NA
CASIAAASGGLEQYF
>TRBV6-1|NA
CASSTLPMAVKRSGELFF
>TRBV24-1|NA
CATSDTPGGNQPQHF
>TRBV30|NA
CAWRRGGGPTDTQYF
>TRBV27|NA
CASSWGQGDSPLHF
>TRBV6-1|NA
CASRRTVETGELFF
>TRBV6-5|NA
CASSYAGLAGGADTQYF
>TRBV4-1|NA
CASSQETGRPYEQYF
>TRBV3-1|NA
CASSQGRDSYNEQFF
>TRBV27|NA
CASSAGLAVGDTQYF
>TRBV4-3|NA
CASSRVAGSYNEQFF
>TRBV12-3/TRBV12-4|NA
CASSFSLEPRQGALTTDTQYF
>TRBV19|NA
CASSISGLLSTEAFF
>TRBV4-1|NA
CASSQALSPDLDEQYF
>TRBV19|NA
CASSISPQLNEQFF
>TRBV14|NA
CASSLFQSNYGYTF
>TRBV11-2|NA
CASSSFGVAYEQYF
>TRBV12-3/TRBV12-4|NA
CASSWGTSGPPWNEQFF
>TRBV9|NA
CASSVAPHLTGEGTEAFF
>TRBV27|few
CASSLLAGVGNEQFF
>TRBV12-3/TRBV12-4|NA
CASSPGVRNTEAFF
>TRBV7-6|few
CASSLATGELFF
>TRBV4-2|few
CASSQEWQINTEAFF
>TRBV4-1|NA
CASSQVGGPYNEQFF
>TRBV10-3|NA
CAVQGDSPRDTEAFF
>TRBV10-3|NA
CAISESGAGGPTDTQYF
>TRBV12-3/TRBV12-4|NA
CASGQGNEKLFF
>TRBV5-6|few
CASSWTSYEQYF
>TRBV12-3/TRBV12-4|NA
CASTGLAGFEQFF
>TRBV29-1|NA
CSALLSRDTYYGYTF
>TRBV4-3|NA
CASSQEGRWTNEKLFF
>TRBV27|NA
CASSLVGNTEAFF
>TRBV6-2/TRBV6-3|few
CASSYSTRDVEKLFF
>TRBV14|few
CASSPTGAWPLEQYF
>TRBV6-1|NA
CASSSQGGPGQPQHF
>TRBV15|NA
CATSRTRADQPQHF
>TRBV4-1|NA
CASSQGSGAMNTEAFF
>TRBV27|NA
CASSLGGGTEAFF
>TRBV7-3|NA
CASSLMGLAGGPGGDTQYF
>TRBV6-5|NA
CASSHWATDTQYF
>TRBV10-3|NA
CANADSYEQYF
>TRBV4-3|NA
CASSNSTDTQYF